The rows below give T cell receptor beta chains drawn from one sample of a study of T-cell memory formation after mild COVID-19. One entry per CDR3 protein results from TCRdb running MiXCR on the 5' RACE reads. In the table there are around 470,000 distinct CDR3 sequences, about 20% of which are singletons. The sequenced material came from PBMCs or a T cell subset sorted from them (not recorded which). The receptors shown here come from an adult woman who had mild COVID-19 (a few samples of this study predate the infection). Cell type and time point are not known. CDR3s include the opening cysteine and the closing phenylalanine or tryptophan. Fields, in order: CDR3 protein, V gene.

CDR3aa: CASSSFGRDSETQYF
v_gene: TRBV7-7

CDR3aa: CAISETDTDTQYF
v_gene: TRBV10-3

CDR3aa: CASSHGLGGGDTDTQYF
v_gene: TRBV11-2

CDR3aa: CSASRGSTDTQYF
v_gene: TRBV20-1

CDR3aa: CASSPYETGREQYF
v_gene: TRBV7-9

CDR3aa: CASSAGGATGELFF
v_gene: TRBV11-3

CDR3aa: CASSPTRETQYF
v_gene: TRBV5-1

CDR3aa: CASSLRTGKGYTF
v_gene: TRBV27

CDR3aa: CAISEPDLPADTQYF
v_gene: TRBV10-3

CDR3aa: CAISESMGTPDNEQFF
v_gene: TRBV10-3

CDR3aa: CAWSQERYGYTF
v_gene: TRBV30

CDR3aa: CASSLGGGGLYEQYF
v_gene: TRBV27

CDR3aa: CASTTGGSPYGYTF
v_gene: TRBV3-1

CDR3aa: CATSERDRGRSDTQYF
v_gene: TRBV24-1

CDR3aa: CASSFWAGISNQPQHF
v_gene: TRBV28

CDR3aa: CASSATGADTQYF
v_gene: TRBV6-4

CDR3aa: CASSYAGTDPGTQYF
v_gene: TRBV7-2

CDR3aa: CAWSGGTGANVLTF
v_gene: TRBV30